These 13 T cell receptor beta chains were all obtained from the same sample, sequenced in a study of blood T cell repertoires in COVID-19. This table comes from immunoSEQ multiplex PCR, and its TCRdb copy is limited to in-frame clones, with some not included. The sample holds about 440,000 clones, about 92% seen once. Sequenced: PBMCs or T cells enriched from blood (not recorded which). The receptors shown here come from a man aged 18 to 29 who had recovered from COVID-19.

The chain employs TRBV12-3 or TRBV12-4 and TRBJ2-7; D is perhaps TRBD1 (6 bases). The CDR3 loop spans 12 amino acids. V dropped 2 bases and J dropped 6 bases, with 8 bases sitting between them. The CDR3 DNA follows: TGTGCCAGCAGTTTAACCAGGGGCGAGCAGTACTTC. As protein: CASSLTRGEQYF.

The rearrangement links TRBV5-6 to TRBJ1-2; D may be TRBD1 (5 bases). Trimming took 1 base from V and 5 from J, leaving 15 bases between them. The germline V gene encodes CDR1 SGHDT and CDR2 YYEEEE. The CDR3 is 15 residues long. The CDR3 spells CASSLMTESLYGYTF. In DNA form, the CDR3 reads TGTGCCAGCAGCTTGATGACAGAATCACTGTATGGCTACACCTTC.

This clone was counted only a few times. At one boundary the junction diverges from the germline segment, which might be a read error. V is TRBV11-1 and J is TRBJ2-7; 10 nucleotides line up with TRBD2. The CDR3 spans 15 residues. Per germline, CDR1 SGHAT and CDR2 FQDESV (reference sequence). The CDR3 DNA reads TGTGCCAGCAGCCTAGCGGGAGTACCCTCCTACGAGCAGTACTTC. This gives the protein CASSLAGVPSYEQYF.

The chain couples TRBV7-9 to TRBJ2-5, with D perhaps matching TRBD1 (6 bases). Trimming removed 4 bases from V and 10 bases from J, with 22 bases in between. The CDR3 length is 15 residues. Germline V lookup: CDR1 SEHNR, CDR2 FQNEAQ (reference sequence). CDR3 region: CASSSGEFGPRGQYF. The CDR3 DNA reads as TGTGCCAGCAGCTCAGGGGAGTTTGGCCCACGAGGCCAGTACTTC. The full variable domain, in which reference TRBV7-9 and TRBJ2-5 provide the parts outside the CDR3, is DTGVSQNPRHKITKRGQNVTFRCDPISEHNRLYWYRQTLGQGPEFLTYFQNEAQLEKSRLLSDRFSAERPKGSFSTLEIQRTEQGDSAMYLCASSSGEFGPRGQYFGPGTRLLVL.

V is TRBV5-1 and J is TRBJ2-2, with TRBD2 identical over 12 bases. The germline V gene encodes CDR1 SGHRS and CDR2 YFSETQ. The V and J ends lost 6 bases and 4 bases, in that order; junction bases with no gene match: 10. This CDR3 has 17 amino acids. In DNA, the CDR3 is TGCGCCAGCACCCTATCTAGCGGGGGGGCCGGCACCGGGGAGCTGTTTTTT. Translating it yields CASTLSSGGAGTGELFF.

This clone was detected only once. The chain combines TRBV7-3 with TRBJ1-6; unclear D gene. The CDR3 loop spans 13 amino acids. With 1 base removed from V and 8 bases from J, the gap between germline ends came to 6 bases. Per germline, CDR1 SGHTA and CDR2 FQGTGA. CDR3 region: CASSLMEDSPLHF. The CDR3 DNA follows: TGTGCCAGCAGCTTAATGGAGGATTCACCCCTCCACTTT.

There are many counts of this clone. This chain links TRBV4-1 with TRBJ2-2; 8 positions agree with TRBD2. The ends lost 5 bases at V and 4 bases at J; junction bases unmatched: 15. Germline-derived CDR1 and CDR2 are MGHRA and YSYEKL. CDR3 size: 18 residues. The CDR3 protein is CASSAGLAPSLSTGELFF. The CDR3 DNA reads as TGCGCCAGCAGCGCCGGACTAGCACCATCCCTATCCACCGGGGAGCTGTTTTTT.

The rearrangement joins TRBV19 to TRBJ1-5; D not certain. CDR3 size: 15 residues. Per germline, CDR1 LNHDA and CDR2 SQIVND (reference sequence). Trimming cost V 3 bases and J 6 bases, with 15 bases left between them. The CDR3 loop reads CASSIRGREVQPQHF. CDR3 bases: TGTGCCAGTAGTATTCGAGGGCGCGAAGTTCAGCCCCAGCATTTT.

The chain employs TRBV28 and TRBJ1-2, with D perhaps TRBD1 (5 bases). Trimming took off 6 bases at V and 3 bases at J, with 11 bases between the two ends. The CDR3 spans 13 residues. The germline CDR1 and CDR2 sequences are MDHEN and SYDVKM. The CDR3 nucleotides are TGTGCCAGCAGGGGGGACTACTACTATGGCTACACCTTC. Residues: CASRGDYYYGYTF.

In this sample, this clone turned up once. J is TRBJ2-1 and V is TRBV29-1, with TRBD2 identical over 10 bases. This CDR3 is 13 amino acids long. V lost 5 bases, J lost 9 bases, and 7 bases stayed unmatched. Germline CDR1 is SQVTM and CDR2 is ANQGSEA. CDR3 amino acids: CSVLASGSGEQFF. In nucleotides, the CDR3 is TGCAGCGTTTTGGCTAGCGGGAGTGGTGAGCAGTTCTTC.

J is TRBJ2-1 and V is TRBV6-5, with 9 bases identical to TRBD1. Germline lookup yields CDR1 MNHEY and CDR2 SVGAGI. CDR3 size: 16 residues. Unmatched junction bases numbered 10, after V lost 4 bases and J lost 6 bases. CDR3 protein: CASSSGQGPRLNEQFF. In DNA, the CDR3 is TGTGCCAGCAGTTCCGGACAGGGGCCGAGACTCAATGAGCAGTTCTTC.

The CDR3 DNA is TGTGCCAGCAGCCAACTAGCGGGAGGTTTCAATGAGCAGTTCTTC. Amino acid sequence: CASSQLAGGFNEQFF. The V and J genes are TRBV4-2 and TRBJ2-1, with 11 bases fitting TRBD2. Per germline, CDR1 LGHNA and CDR2 YNFKEQ. V lost 2 bases, J lost 6 bases, and 3 bases stayed unmatched. The CDR3 length is 15 residues.

V gene TRBV5-5 combines with J gene TRBJ2-5; TRBD2 might be the D (6 bases). The CDR3 extends over 14 amino acids. The germline CDR1 and CDR2 sequences are SGHKS and YYEKEE (reference sequence). V lost 4 bases and J lost 5, with 15 bases in between. CDR3 DNA sequence: TGTGCCAGCAGCACCGGGCCTGCGGGGGAGACCCAGTACTTC. Encoded protein: CASSTGPAGETQYF.